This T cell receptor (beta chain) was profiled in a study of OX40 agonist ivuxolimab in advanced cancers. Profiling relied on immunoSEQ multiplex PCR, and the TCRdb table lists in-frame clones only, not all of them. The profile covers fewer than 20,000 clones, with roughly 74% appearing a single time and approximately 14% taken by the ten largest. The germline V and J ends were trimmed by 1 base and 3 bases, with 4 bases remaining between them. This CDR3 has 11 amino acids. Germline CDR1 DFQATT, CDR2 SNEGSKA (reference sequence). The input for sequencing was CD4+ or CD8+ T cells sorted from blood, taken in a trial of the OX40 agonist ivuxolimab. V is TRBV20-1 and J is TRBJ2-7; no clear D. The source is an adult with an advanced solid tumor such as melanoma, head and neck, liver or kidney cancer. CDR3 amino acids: CSARADYEQYF. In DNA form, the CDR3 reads TGCAGTGCTAGAGCCGACTACGAGCAGTACTTC.